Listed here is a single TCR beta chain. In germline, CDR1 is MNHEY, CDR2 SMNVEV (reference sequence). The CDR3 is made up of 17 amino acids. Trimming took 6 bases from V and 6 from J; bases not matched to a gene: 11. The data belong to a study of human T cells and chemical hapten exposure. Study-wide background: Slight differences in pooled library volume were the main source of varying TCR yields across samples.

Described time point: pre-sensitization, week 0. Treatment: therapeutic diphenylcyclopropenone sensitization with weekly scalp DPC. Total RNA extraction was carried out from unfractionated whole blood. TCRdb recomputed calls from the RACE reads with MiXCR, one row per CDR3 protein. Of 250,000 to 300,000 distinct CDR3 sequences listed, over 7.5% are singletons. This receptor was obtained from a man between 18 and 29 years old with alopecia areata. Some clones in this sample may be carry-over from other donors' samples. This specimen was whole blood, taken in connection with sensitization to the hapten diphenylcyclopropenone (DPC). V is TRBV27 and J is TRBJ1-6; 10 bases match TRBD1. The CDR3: CASRTGTGARVNSPLHF. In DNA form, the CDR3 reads TGTGCCAGCAGAACCGGGACAGGGGCCCGAGTTAATTCACCCCTCCACTTT.